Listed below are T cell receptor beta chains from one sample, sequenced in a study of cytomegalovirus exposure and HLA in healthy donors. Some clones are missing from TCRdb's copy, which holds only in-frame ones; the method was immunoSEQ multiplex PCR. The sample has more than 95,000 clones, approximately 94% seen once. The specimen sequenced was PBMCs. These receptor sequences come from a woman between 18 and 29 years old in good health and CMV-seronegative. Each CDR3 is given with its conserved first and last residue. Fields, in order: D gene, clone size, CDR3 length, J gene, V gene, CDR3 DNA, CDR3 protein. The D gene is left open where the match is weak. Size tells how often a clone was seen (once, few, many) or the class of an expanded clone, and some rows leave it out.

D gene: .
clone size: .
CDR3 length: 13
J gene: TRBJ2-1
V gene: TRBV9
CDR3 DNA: TGTGCCAGCACGTGGGAGGAGGCGGGTGAGCAGTTCTTC
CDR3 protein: CASTWEEAGEQFF

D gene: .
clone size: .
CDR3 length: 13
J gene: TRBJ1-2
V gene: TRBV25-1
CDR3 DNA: TGTGCCAGCCGGACAGACTCTAACTATGGCTACACCTTC
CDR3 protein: CASRTDSNYGYTF

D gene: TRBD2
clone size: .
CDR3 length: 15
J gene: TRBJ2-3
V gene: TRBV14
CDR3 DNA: TGTGCCAGCAGCCCGGGACTAGCCCTCACAGATACGCAGTATTTT
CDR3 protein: CASSPGLALTDTQYF

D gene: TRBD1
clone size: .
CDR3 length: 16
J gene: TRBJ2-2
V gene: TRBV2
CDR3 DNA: TGTGCCAGCAGTGAATACGGACAGGGGAACACCGGGGAGCTGTTTTTT
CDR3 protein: CASSEYGQGNTGELFF

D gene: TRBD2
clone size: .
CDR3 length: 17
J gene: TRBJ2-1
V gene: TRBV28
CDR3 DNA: TGTGCCAGCAGCCACCCAGAGCGGGAGTCGGGGTACAATGAGCAGTTCTTC
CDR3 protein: CASSHPERESGYNEQFF

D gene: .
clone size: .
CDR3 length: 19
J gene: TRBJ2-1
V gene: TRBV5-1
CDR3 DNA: TGCGCCAGCAGACGTACAGGGCTCCGGGGCGGGAGCGGCTACAATGAGCAGTTCTTC
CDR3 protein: CASRRTGLRGGSGYNEQFF

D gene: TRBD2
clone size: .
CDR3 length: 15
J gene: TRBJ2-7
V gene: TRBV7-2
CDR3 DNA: TGTGCCAGCAGCTTAGACCCGGGAGGTCCCTACGAGCAGTACTTC
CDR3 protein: CASSLDPGGPYEQYF

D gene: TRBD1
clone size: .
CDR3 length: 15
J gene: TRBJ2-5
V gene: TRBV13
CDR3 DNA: TGTGCCAGCAGCGGCCGGGACAGGGGGCACTCGGGGTCTTACTTC
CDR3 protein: CASSGRDRGHSGSYF

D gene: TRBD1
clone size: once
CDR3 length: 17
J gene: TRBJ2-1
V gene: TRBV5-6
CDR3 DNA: TGTGCCAGCCTCGGACAGGGGGGATTACCGGTTTCGGGTGAGCAGTTCTTC
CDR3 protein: CASLGQGGLPVSGEQFF

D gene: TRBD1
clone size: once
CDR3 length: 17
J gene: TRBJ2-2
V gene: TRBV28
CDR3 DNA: TGTGCCAGCAGTGGAACAATTACGGGACAGGCTCCCGGGGAGCTGTTTTTT
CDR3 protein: CASSGTITGQAPGELFF

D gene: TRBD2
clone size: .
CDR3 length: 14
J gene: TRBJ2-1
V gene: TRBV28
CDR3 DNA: TGTGCCAGCAGTTTACTGCGGGAGGGCAATGAGCAGTTCTTC
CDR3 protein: CASSLLREGNEQFF

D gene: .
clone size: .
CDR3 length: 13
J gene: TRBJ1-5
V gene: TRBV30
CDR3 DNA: TGTGCCTGGAGTGTAGGAGGGAATCAGCCCCAGCATTTT
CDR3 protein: CAWSVGGNQPQHF

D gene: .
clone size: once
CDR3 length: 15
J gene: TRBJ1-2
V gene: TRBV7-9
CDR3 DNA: TGTGCCAGCAGCTCCAATCTGGCAGGGATCTATGGCTACACCTTC
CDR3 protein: CASSSNLAGIYGYTF

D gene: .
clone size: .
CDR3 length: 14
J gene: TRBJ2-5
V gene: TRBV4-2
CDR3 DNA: TGTGCCAGCAGCCAAGACGGGGTTCCAGAGACCCAGTACTTC
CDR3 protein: CASSQDGVPETQYF

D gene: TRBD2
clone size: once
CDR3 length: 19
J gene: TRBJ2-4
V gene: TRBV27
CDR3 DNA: TGTGCCAGCAGTATCCGCGGGGTTGGGCTAGCGGGAGCCAAAAACATTCAGTACTTC
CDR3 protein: CASSIRGVGLAGAKNIQYF

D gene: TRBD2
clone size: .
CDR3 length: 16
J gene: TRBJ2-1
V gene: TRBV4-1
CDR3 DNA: TGCGCCAGCAGCCAAGAGCCTAGCGGGGGGCCGAATGAGCAGTTCTTC
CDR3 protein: CASSQEPSGGPNEQFF

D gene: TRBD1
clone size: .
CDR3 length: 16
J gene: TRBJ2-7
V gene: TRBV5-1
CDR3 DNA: TGCGCCAGCAGCTCGTCCGAGAACAGGGGACCCTACGAGCAGTACTTC
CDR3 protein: CASSSSENRGPYEQYF

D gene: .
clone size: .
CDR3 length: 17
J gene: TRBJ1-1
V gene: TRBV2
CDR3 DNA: TGTGCCAGCCTTAACCCGGGGGTTAGTTCGTTGGACACTGAAGCTTTCTTT
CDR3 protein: CASLNPGVSSLDTEAFF

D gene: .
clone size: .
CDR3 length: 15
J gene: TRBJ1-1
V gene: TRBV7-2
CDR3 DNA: TGTGCCAGCAGCTCCAGGACAGCGATACACACTGAAGCTTTCTTT
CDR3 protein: CASSSRTAIHTEAFF

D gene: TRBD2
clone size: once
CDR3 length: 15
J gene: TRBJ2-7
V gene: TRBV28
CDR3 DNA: TGTGCCAGCAGTGCCACTAGCGGGTTCACCTACGAGCAGTACTTC
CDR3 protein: CASSATSGFTYEQYF

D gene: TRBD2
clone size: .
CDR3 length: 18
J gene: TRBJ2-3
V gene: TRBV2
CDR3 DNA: TGTGCCAGCAGTGTAGCAAGGTGGGGCGGGGGGGCAAGAGATACGCAGTATTTT
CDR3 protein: CASSVARWGGGARDTQYF

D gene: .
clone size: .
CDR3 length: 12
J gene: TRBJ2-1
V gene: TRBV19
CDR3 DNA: TGTGCCAGTAGTTCTCGACTATCAGAGCAGTTCTTC
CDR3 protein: CASSSRLSEQFF

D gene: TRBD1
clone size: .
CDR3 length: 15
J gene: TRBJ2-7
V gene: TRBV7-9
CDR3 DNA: TGTGCCAGCAGTCCAACCGGGACAGGGGTTGGTAAGCAGTACTTC
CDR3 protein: CASSPTGTGVGKQYF

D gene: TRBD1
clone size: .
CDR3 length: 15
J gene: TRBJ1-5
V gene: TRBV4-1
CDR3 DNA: TGCGCCAGCAGCCAAGGGACAGGGTTTACTCAGCCCCAGCATTTT
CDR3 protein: CASSQGTGFTQPQHF

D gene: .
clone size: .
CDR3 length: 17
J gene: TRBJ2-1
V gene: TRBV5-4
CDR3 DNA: TGTGCCAGCAGCTCCTTTGGGTGGCGGAATATCTACAATGAGCAGTTCTTC
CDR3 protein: CASSSFGWRNIYNEQFF